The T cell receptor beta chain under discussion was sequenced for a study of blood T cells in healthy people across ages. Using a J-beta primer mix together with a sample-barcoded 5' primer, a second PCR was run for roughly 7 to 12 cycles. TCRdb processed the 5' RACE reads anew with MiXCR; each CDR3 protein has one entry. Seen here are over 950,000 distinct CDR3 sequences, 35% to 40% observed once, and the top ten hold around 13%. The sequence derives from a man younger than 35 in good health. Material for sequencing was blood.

This CDR3 is CASSQTGRMGSPLHF. The CDR3 DNA sequence: TGTGCCAGCAGCCAAACCGGGAGAATGGGGTCACCCCTCCACTTT. The chain is built from TRBV3-1 and TRBJ1-6; unclear D gene. V was trimmed by 2 bases and J by 10 bases, leaving 15 bases between them. Germline V gives CDR1 LGHDT, CDR2 YNNKEL (reference sequence). This CDR3 has 15 amino acids.